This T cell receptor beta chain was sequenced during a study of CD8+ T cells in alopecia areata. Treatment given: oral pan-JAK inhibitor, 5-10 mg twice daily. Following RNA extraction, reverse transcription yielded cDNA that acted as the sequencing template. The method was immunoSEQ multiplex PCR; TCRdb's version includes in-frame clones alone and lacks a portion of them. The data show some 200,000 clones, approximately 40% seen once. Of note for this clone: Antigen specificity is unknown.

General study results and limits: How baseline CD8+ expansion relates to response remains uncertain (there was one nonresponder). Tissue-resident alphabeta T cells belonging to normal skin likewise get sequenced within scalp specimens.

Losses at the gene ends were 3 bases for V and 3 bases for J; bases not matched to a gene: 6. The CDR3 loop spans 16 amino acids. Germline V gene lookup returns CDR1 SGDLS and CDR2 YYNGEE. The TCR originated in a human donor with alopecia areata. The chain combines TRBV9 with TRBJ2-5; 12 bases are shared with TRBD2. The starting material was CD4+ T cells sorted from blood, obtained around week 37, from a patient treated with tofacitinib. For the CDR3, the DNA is TGTGCCAGCAGCGCCCGACTAGCGGGAGTGAAAGAGACCCAGTACTTC. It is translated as CASSARLAGVKETQYF.